Sequencing of this T cell receptor (beta chain) was carried out in a study of cytomegalovirus exposure and HLA in healthy donors. As regards this clone: Its antigen is unidentified.

PCR used 60 Vbeta primers and 13 Jbeta primers. TCRdb keeps only in-frame clones here, not all; method: immunoSEQ multiplex PCR. The sample has tens of thousands of clones; approximately 7.7% are singletons. Overall study results and limits: In a later analysis, parvovirus B19, influenza, CMV and Epstein-Barr virus appeared linked to several top co-occurrence clusters. Cytomegalovirus association was assigned to about 150 TCR beta chains.

The V and J ends lost 0 bases and 6 bases, in that order; junction bases with no gene match: 7. This CDR3 has 18 amino acids. The germline V gene encodes CDR1 SGHAT and CDR2 FQNNGV. The V call is TRBV11-2, the J call TRBJ2-1; 14 bases are a match to TRBD2. This TCR came from a man aged 45-65 years in good health and CMV-seronegative. The sequenced material came from PBMCs. For the CDR3, the DNA is TGTGCCAGCAGCTTAGATGGGAGGACTAGCGGGAGGCGCAATGAGCAGTTCTTC. Amino acids: CASSLDGRTSGRRNEQFF.